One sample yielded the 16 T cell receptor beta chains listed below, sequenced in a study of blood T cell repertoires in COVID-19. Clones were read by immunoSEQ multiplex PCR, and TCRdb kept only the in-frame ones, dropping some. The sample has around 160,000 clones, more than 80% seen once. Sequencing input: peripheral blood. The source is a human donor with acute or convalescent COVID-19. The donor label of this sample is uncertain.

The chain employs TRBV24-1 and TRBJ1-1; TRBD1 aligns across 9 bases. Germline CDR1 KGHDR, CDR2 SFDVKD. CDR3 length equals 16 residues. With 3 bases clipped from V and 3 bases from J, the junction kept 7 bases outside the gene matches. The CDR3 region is CATSDGTGNGDTEAFF. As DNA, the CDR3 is TGTGCCACCAGTGATGGGACAGGGAACGGGGACACTGAAGCTTTCTTT.

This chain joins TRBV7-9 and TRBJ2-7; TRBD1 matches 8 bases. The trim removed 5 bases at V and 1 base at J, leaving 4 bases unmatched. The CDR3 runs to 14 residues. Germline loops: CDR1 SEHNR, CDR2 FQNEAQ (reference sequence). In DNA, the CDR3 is TGTGCCAGCAGCGCAGGACAGGGATCCTACGAGCAGTACGTC. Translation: CASSAGQGSYEQYV.

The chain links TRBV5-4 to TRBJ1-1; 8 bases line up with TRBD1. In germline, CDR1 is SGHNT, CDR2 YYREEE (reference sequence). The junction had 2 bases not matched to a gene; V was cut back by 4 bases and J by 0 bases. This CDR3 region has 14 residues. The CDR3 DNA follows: TGTGCCAGCAGCCCGACAGGGGTGAACACTGAAGCTTTCTTT. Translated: CASSPTGVNTEAFF.

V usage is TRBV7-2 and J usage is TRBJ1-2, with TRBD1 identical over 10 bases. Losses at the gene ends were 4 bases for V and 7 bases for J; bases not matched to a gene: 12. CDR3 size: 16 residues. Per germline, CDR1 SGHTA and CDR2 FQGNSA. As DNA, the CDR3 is TGTGCCAGCAGCTCAAACCTCAGGACAGGGGGAGGTGGCTACACCTTC. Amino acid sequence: CASSSNLRTGGGGYTF.

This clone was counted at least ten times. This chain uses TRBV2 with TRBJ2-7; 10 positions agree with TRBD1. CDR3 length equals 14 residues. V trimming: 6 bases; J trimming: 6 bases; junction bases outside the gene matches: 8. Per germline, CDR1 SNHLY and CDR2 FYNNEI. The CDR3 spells CASSLRDRGGEQYV. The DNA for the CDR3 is TGTGCCAGCAGCCTCCGGGACAGGGGTGGCGAGCAGTACGTC.

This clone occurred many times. The CDR3 loop reads CASKDSFSGANVLTF. CDR3 nucleotide sequence: TGTGCCAGCAAGGACAGCTTCTCTGGGGCCAACGTCCTGACTTTC. J is TRBJ2-6 and V is TRBV6-5; D perhaps matches TRBD1 (6 bases). The CDR3 is made up of 15 amino acids. V was pared by 7 bases and J by 0 bases, with 10 bases between. Germline assignment: CDR1 MNHEY and CDR2 SVGAGI.

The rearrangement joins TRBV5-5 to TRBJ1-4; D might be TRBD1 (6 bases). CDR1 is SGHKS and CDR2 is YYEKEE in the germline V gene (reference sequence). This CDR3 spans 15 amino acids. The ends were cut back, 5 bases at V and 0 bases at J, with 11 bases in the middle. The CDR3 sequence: CASSTDRTTNEKLFF. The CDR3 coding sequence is TGTGCCAGCAGTACGGACAGAACAACTAATGAAAAACTGTTTTTT.

CDR3 in amino acids: CASSSPDRSNSPLHF. CDR3 sequence (DNA): TGTGCCAGCAGTTCTCCCGACAGATCTAATTCACCCCTCCACTTT. The chain carries TRBV6-5 and TRBJ1-6; D perhaps matches TRBD1 (5 bases). V lost 4 bases and J 6 bases, leaving 13 bases between the germline ends. The CDR3 extends over 15 amino acids. The V gene's germline CDR1 is MNHEY and CDR2 SVGAGI.

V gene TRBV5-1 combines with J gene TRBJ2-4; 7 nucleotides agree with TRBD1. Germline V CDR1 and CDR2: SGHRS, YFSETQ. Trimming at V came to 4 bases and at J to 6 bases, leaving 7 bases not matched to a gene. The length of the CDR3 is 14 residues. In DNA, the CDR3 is TGCGCCAGCAGCCCGGGGCCAGGGGGAAACATTCAGTACTTC. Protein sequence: CASSPGPGGNIQYF.

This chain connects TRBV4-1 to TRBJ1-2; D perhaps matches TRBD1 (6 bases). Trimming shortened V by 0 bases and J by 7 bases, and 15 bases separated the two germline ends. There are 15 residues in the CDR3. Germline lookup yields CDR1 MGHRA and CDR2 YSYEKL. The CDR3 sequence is CASSQDPGVGAGYTF. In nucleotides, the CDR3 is TGCGCCAGCAGCCAAGATCCAGGGGTAGGGGCTGGCTACACCTTC.

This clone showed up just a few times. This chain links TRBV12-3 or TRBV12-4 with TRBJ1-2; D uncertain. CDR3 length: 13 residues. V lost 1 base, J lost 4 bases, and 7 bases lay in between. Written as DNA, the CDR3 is TGTGCCAGCAGTTTAGGCCAGTTCTATGGCTACACCTTC. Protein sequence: CASSLGQFYGYTF.

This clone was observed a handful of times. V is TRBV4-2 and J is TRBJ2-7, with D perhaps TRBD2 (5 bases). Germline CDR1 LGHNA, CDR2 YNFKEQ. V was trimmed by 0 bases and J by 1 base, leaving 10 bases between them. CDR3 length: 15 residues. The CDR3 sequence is CASSQDGGSSYEQYF. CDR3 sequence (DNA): TGTGCCAGCAGCCAAGATGGAGGCAGTTCCTACGAGCAGTACTTC.

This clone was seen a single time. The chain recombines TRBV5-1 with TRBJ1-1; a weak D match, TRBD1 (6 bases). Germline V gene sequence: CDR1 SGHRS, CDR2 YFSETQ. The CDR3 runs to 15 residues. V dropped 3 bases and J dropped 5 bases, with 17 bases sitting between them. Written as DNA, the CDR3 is TGCGCCAGCAGCTCCTTGTCCCGGGACATAACTGAAGCTTTCTTT. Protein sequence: CASSSLSRDITEAFF. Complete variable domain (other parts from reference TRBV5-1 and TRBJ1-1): KAGVTQTPRYLIKTRGQQVTLSCSPISGHRSVSWYQQTPGQGLQFLFEYFSETQRNKGNFPGRFSGRQFSNSRSEMNVSTLELGDSALYLCASSSLSRDITEAFFGQGTRLTVV.

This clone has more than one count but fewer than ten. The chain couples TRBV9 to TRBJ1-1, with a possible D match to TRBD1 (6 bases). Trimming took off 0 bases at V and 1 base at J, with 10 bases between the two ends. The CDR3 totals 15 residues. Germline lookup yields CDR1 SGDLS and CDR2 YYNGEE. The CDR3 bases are TGTGCCAGCAGCGTAGGTAGGACAGAGAACACTGAAGCTTTCTTT. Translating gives CASSVGRTENTEAFF.

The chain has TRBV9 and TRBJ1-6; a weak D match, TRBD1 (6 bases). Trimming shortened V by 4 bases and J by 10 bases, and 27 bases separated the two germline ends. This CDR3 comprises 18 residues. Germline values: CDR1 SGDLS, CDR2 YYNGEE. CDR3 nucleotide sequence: TGTGCCAGCAGCTCAAGCCCCTATCTTGGACAGTCACAGTCACCCCTCCACTTT. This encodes CASSSSPYLGQSQSPLHF. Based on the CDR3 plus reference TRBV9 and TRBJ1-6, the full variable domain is DSGVTQTPKHLITATGQRVTLRCSPRSGDLSVYWYQQSLDQGLQFLIQYYNGEERAKGNILERFSAQQFPDLHSELNLSSLELGDSALYFCASSSSPYLGQSQSPLHFGNGTRLTVT.

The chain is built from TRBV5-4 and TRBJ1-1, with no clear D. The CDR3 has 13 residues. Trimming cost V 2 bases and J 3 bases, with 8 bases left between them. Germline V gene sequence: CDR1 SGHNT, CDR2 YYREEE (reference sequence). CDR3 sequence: CASSLRQDTEAFF. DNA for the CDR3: TGTGCCAGCAGCTTAAGACAAGACACTGAAGCTTTCTTT.